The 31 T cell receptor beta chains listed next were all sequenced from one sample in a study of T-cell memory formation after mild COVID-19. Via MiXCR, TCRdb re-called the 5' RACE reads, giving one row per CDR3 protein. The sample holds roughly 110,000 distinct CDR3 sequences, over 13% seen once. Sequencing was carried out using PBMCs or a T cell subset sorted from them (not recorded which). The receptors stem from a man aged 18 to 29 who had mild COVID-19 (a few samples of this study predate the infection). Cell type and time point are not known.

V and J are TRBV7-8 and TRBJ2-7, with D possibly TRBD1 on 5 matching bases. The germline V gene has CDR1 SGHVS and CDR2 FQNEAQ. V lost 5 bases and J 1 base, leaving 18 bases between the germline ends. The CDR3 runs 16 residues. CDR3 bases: TGTGCCAGCAGCCCGAGCTATTTACAGGAATCCTACGAGCAGTACGTC. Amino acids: CASSPSYLQESYEQYV.

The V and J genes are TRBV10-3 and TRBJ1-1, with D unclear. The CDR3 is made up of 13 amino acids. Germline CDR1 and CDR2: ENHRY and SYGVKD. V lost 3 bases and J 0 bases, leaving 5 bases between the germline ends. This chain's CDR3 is CAISDSMNTEAFF. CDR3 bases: TGTGCCATCAGTGATTCTATGAACACTGAAGCTTTCTTT.

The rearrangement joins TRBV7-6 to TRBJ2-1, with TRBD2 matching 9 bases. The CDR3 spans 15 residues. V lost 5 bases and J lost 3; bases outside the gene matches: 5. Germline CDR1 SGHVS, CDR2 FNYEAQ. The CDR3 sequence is CASSKLAGGYNEQFF. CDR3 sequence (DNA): TGTGCCAGCAGCAAACTAGCGGGCGGCTACAATGAGCAGTTCTTC.

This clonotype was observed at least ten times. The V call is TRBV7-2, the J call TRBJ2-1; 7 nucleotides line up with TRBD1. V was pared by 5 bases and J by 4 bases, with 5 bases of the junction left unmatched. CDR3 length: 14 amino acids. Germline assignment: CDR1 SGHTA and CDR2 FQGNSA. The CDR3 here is CASSKTTGYNEQFF. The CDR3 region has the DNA TGTGCCAGCAGCAAAACGACAGGGTACAATGAGCAGTTCTTC.

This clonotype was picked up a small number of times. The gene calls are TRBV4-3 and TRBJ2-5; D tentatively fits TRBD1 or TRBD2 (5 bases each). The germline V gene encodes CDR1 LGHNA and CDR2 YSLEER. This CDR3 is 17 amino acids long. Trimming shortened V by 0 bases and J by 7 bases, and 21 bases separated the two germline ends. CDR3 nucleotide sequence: TGCGCCAGCAGCCAAGACCGGGACGGCCCCGTCAAGGGGACCCAGTACTTC. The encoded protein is CASSQDRDGPVKGTQYF.

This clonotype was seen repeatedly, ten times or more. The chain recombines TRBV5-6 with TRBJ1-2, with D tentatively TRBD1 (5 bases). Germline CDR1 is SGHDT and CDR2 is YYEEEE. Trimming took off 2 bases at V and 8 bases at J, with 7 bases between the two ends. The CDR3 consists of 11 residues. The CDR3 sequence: CASSFGGGYTF. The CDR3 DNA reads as TGTGCCAGCAGCTTTGGGGGAGGCTACACCTTC.

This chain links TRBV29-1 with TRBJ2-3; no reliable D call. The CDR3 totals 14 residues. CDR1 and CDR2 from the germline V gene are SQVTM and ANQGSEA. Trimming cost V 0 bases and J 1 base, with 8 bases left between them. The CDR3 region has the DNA TGCAGCGTTGAAGATTTCGACCGCACAGATACGCAGTATTTT. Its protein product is CSVEDFDRTDTQYF.

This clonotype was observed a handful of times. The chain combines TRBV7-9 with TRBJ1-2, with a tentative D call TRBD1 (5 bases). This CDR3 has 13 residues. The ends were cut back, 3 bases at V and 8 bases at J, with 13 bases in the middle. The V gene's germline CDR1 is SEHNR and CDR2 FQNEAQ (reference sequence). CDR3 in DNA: TGTGCCAGCAGCTTCAGGTCAGGGTACGGCTACACCTTC. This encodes CASSFRSGYGYTF.

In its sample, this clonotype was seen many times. The chain's CDR3 is CASSQAHRGRWNTGELFF. The CDR3 nucleotides are TGCGCCAGCAGCCAAGCCCACAGGGGGAGATGGAACACCGGGGAGCTGTTTTTT. V is TRBV4-3 and J is TRBJ2-2; 8 nucleotides agree with TRBD1. The V segment lost 1 base and the J segment 1 base; nucleotides outside the gene matches: 8. In germline, CDR1 is LGHNA, CDR2 YSLEER. The CDR3 loop spans 18 amino acids.

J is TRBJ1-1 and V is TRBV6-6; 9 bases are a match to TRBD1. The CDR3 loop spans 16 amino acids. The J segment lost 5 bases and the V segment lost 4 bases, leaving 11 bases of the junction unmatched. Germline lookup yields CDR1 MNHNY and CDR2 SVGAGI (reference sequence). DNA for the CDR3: TGTGCCAGCAGTTGGACGCCGGGACAGGGCGGGACTGAAGCTTTCTTT. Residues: CASSWTPGQGGTEAFF.

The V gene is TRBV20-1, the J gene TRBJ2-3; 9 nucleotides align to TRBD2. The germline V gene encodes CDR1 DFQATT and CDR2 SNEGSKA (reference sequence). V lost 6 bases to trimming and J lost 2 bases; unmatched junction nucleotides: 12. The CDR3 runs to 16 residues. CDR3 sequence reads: CSARRSGGGATDTQYF. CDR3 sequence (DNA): TGCAGTGCGAGAAGGTCTGGCGGGGGGGCCACAGATACGCAGTATTTT.

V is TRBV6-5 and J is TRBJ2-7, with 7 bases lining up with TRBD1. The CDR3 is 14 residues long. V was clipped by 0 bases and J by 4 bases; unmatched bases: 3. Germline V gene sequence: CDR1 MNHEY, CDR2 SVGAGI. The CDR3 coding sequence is TGTGCCAGCAGTTACTCAAGGGGGCTGTACGAGCAGTACTTC. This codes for CASSYSRGLYEQYF.

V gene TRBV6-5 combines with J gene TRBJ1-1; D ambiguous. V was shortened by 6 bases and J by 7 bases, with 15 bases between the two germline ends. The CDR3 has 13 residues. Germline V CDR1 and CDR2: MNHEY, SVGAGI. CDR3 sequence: CASRLRQYHEAFF. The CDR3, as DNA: TGTGCCAGCAGACTACGACAATACCATGAAGCTTTCTTT.

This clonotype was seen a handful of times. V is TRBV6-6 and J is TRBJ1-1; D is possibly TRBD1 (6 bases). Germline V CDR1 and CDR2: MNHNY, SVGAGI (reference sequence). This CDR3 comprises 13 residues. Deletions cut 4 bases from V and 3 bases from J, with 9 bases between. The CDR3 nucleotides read TGTGCCAGCAGTTTCCGACAGGACACTGAAGCTTTCTTT. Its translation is CASSFRQDTEAFF.

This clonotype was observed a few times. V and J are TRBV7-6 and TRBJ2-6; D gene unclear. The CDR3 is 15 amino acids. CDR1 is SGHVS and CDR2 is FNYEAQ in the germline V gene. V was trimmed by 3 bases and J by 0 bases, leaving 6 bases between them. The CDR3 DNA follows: TGTGCCAGCAGCTTGAGTATCTCTGGGGCCAACGTCCTGACTTTC. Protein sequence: CASSLSISGANVLTF.

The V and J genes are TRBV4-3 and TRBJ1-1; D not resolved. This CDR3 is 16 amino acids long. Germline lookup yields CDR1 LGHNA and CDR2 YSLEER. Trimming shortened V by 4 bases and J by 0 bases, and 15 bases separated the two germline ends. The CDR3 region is CASSPEWSEMNTEAFF. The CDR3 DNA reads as TGCGCCAGCAGCCCAGAGTGGTCGGAAATGAACACTGAAGCTTTCTTT.

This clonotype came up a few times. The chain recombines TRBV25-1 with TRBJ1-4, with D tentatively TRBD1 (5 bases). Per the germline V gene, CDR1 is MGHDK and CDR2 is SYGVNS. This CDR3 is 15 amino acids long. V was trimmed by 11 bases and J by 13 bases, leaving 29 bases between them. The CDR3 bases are TGTGCCGGCTTAGCCGCCCGGGGGGGGGTCGGCGGACTGTTTTTT. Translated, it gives CAGLAARGGVGGLFF.

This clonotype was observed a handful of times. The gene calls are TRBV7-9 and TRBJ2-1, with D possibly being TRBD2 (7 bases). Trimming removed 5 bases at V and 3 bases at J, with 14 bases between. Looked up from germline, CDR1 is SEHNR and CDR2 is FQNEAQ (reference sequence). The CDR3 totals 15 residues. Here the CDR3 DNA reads TGTGCCAGCAGCCCGCCGGGGGGCCTCTACAATGAGCAGTTCTTC. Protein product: CASSPPGGLYNEQFF. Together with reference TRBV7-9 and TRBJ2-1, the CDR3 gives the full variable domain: DTGVSQNPRHKITKRGQNVTFRCDPISEHNRLYWYRQTLGQGPEFLTYFQNEAQLEKSRLLSDRFSAERPKGSFSTLEIQRTEQGDSAMYLCASSPPGGLYNEQFFGPGTRLTVL.

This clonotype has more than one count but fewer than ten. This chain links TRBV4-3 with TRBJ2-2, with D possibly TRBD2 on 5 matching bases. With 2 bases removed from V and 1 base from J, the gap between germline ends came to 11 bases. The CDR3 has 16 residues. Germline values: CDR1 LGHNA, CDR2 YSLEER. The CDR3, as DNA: TGCGCCAGCAGCCAATTGAGGGCCCGGAACACCGGGGAGCTGTTTTTT. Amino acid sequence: CASSQLRARNTGELFF.

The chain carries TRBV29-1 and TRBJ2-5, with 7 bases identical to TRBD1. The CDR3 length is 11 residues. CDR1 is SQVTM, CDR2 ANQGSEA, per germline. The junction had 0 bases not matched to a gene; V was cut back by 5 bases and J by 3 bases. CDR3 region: CSVQGEETQYF. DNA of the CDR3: TGCAGCGTTCAGGGGGAAGAGACCCAGTACTTC.

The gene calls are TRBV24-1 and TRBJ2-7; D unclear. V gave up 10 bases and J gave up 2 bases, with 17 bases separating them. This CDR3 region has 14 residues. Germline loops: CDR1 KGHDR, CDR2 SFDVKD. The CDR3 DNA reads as TGTGCCACGAACCCGGCAGAAAGGGCCTACGAGCAGTACTTC. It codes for CATNPAERAYEQYF.

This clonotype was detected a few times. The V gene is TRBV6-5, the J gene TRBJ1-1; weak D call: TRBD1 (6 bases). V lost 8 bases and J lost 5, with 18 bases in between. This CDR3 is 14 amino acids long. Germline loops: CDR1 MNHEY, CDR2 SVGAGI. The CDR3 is CASDPTGLGTEAFF. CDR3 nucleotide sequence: TGTGCCAGCGACCCAACAGGGTTGGGAACTGAAGCTTTCTTT.

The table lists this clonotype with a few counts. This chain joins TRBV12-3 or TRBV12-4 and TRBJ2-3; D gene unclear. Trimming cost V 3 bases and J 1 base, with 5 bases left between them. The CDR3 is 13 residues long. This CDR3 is CASSLVGTDTQYF. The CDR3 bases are TGTGCCAGCAGTTTGGTGGGCACAGATACGCAGTATTTT.

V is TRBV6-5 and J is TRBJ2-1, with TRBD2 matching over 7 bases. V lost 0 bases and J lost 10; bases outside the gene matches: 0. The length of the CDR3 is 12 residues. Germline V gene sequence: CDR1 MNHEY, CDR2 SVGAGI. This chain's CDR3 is CASSYSGLEQFF. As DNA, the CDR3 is TGTGCCAGCAGTTACTCGGGACTAGAGCAGTTCTTC.

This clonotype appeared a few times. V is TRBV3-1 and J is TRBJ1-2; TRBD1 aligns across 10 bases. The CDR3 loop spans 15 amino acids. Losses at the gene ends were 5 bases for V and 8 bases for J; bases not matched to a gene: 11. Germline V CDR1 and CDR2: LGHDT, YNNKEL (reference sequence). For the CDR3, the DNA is TGTGCCAGCAGCTCCGGGACAGGGGTGCAGCGAGGCTACACCTTC. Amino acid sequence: CASSSGTGVQRGYTF.

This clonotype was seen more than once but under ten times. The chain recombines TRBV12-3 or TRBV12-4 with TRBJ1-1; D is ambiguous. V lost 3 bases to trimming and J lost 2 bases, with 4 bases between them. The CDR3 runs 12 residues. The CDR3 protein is CASSFRNTEAFF. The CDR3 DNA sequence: TGTGCCAGCAGTTTCAGAAACACTGAAGCTTTCTTT.

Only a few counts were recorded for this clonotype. The CDR3 bases are TGCGCCAGCAGCCCATCAAGCGTGTACAATGAGCAGTTCTTC. Its translation: CASSPSSVYNEQFF. The rearrangement joins TRBV4-1 to TRBJ2-1, with no clear D. Germline V CDR1 and CDR2: MGHRA, YSYEKL. The CDR3 sequence is 14 residues long. V was cut by 4 bases and J by 4 bases, with 11 bases left in between.

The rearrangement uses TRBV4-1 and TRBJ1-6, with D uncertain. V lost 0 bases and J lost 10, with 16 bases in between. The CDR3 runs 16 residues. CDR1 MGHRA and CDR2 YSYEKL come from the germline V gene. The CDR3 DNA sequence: TGCGCCAGCAGCCAAGAAGTTGAGAGGGCGGGATCACCCCTCCACTTT. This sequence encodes CASSQEVERAGSPLHF.

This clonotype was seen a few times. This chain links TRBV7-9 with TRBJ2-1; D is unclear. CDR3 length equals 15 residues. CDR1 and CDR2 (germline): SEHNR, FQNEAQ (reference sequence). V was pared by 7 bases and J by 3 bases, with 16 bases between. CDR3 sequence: CASTEVAGDYNEQFF. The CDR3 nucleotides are TGTGCCAGCACTGAGGTGGCTGGGGACTACAATGAGCAGTTCTTC. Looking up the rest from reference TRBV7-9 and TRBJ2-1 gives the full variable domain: DTGVSQNPRHKITKRGQNVTFRCDPISEHNRLYWYRQTLGQGPEFLTYFQNEAQLEKSRLLSDRFSAERPKGSFSTLEIQRTEQGDSAMYLCASTEVAGDYNEQFFGPGTRLTVL.

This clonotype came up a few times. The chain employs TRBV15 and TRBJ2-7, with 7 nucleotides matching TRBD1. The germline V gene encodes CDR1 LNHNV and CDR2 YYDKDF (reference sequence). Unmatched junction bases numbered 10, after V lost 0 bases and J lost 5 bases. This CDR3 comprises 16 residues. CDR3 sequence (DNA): TGTGCCACCAGCAGAGATCGGAACAGGGGATACCACGAGCAGTACGTC. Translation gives CATSRDRNRGYHEQYV.

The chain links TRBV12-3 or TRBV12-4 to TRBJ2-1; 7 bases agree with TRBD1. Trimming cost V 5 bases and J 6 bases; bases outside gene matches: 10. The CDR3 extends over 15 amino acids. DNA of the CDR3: TGTGCCAGCAGTCCCGGACAGGAGCACTTCAATGAGCAGTTCTTC. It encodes CASSPGQEHFNEQFF.